Below, 19 T cell receptor beta chains from the same sample are listed, as sequenced in a study of T cells after yellow fever vaccination (dated by TCRdb to the late 2010s). Libraries were made using 5' RACE. Sequencing was carried out with an Illumina HiSeq 2500. TCRdb trimmed public reads at Q25 via fastp, called clones via MiXCR and kept in-frame beta chains. Entries are consolidated by CDR3 protein sequence, retaining the most common genes and DNA. The sample table contains about 370,000 distinct CDR3 sequences; only one count was recorded for 11% of them. The ten largest clones capture 18% of the sample. What the treatment or condition label conveys for this sample: live attenuated yellow fever vaccine strain. The sample was PBMCs, taken on the day of the first yellow fever vaccination. These receptors were collected from a young man who received the YFV17D yellow fever vaccine.

The chain employs TRBV4-2 and TRBJ1-4; 9 bases are shared with TRBD1. Germline trimming cut 0 bases from V and 8 bases from J; bases unmatched to any gene: 10. The CDR3 has 17 residues. Germline CDR1 is LGHNA and CDR2 is YNFKEQ. CDR3: CASSQDPQQGAAEKLFF. CDR3 bases: TGTGCCAGCAGCCAAGACCCCCAACAGGGGGCGGCGGAAAAACTGTTTTTT.

The chain combines TRBV11-3 with TRBJ1-1, with 7 nucleotides matching TRBD1. The CDR3 has 16 residues. The trim removed 3 bases at V and 1 base at J, leaving 8 bases unmatched. CDR1 is SGHNT and CDR2 is YENEEA in the germline V gene. The CDR3 reads CASSLSAGTANTEAFF. For the CDR3, the DNA is TGTGCCAGCAGCTTGAGTGCCGGGACAGCGAACACTGAAGCTTTCTTT.

The sample holds a few counts of this clonotype. The chain employs TRBV6-2 or TRBV6-3 and TRBJ2-4; 9 bases align to TRBD1. The CDR3 has 17 residues. The J segment lost 7 bases and the V segment lost 0 bases, leaving 10 bases of the junction unmatched. Looked up from germline, CDR1 is MNHEY and CDR2 is SVGEGT. The chain's CDR3 is CASSYSRDRASRNIQYF. CDR3 bases: TGTGCCAGCAGTTACTCTCGGGACAGGGCGTCGAGGAACATTCAGTACTTC.

This clonotype was counted only a few times. CDR3 sequence reads: CASSGGRLLDYGYTF. The CDR3 coding sequence is TGTGCCAGCTCTGGGGGCCGCCTCTTGGACTATGGCTACACCTTC. V usage is TRBV7-9 and J usage is TRBJ1-2; D is possibly TRBD1 (6 bases). CDR3 length: 15 residues. Germline V gene sequence: CDR1 SEHNR, CDR2 FQNEAQ (reference sequence). V shed 8 bases and J shed 3 bases, with 19 bases lying between them.

The gene calls are TRBV7-9 and TRBJ1-2; D is unclear. V shed 5 bases and J shed 10 bases, with 20 bases lying between them. Germline V CDR1 and CDR2: SEHNR, FQNEAQ (reference sequence). The CDR3 spans 14 residues. The CDR3 sequence: CASSPTTALRDYTF. The CDR3, as DNA: TGTGCCAGCAGCCCCACGACGGCCCTCCGTGACTACACCTTC.

This clonotype was seen many times. The chain joins TRBV7-9 to TRBJ2-3; the D is unclear. CDR3 length: 15 amino acids. Looked up from germline, CDR1 is SEHNR and CDR2 is FQNEAQ (reference sequence). The V and J ends lost 2 bases and 0 bases respectively, with 9 bases between them. The CDR3 reads CASSLITSSTDTQYF. As DNA, the CDR3 is TGTGCCAGCAGCTTAATTACGTCTAGCACAGATACGCAGTATTTT.

A note on this clonotype: One junction end does not reproduce the germline sequence, and a read error may be involved. The chain is built from TRBV2 and TRBJ1-2; no reliable D call. Germline loops: CDR1 SNHLY, CDR2 FYNNEI. There are 13 residues in the CDR3. CDR3 nucleotide sequence: TGTGCCAGCAGCTTCACTGCCAACTATGGCGACACCTTC. Protein sequence: CASSFTANYGDTF.

The rearrangement joins TRBV7-2 to TRBJ2-2; D not certain. This CDR3 is 13 amino acids long. V was cut by 3 bases and J by 6 bases, with 8 bases left in between. Germline CDR1 SGHTA, CDR2 FQGNSA. The CDR3: CASSFLTPGELFF. CDR3 coding DNA: TGTGCCAGCAGCTTCTTAACCCCCGGGGAGCTGTTTTTT. The full variable domain, its missing parts supplied by reference TRBV7-2 and TRBJ2-2, is GAGVSQSPSNKVTEKGKDVELRCDPISGHTALYWYRQSLGQGLEFLIYFQGNSAPDKSGLPSDRFSAERTGGSVSTLTIQRTQQEDSAVYLCASSFLTPGELFFGEGSRLTVL.

This clonotype showed up just a few times. The chain uses TRBV7-2 and TRBJ2-7; the match to TRBD1 covers 7 bases. This CDR3 is 15 amino acids long. After removal of 1 base from V and 1 base from J, the junction contained 4 bases not matched to a gene. Germline CDR1 is SGHTA and CDR2 is FQGNSA. CDR3 sequence reads: CASSLEPGQSYEQYV. CDR3 in DNA: TGTGCCAGCAGCTTAGAACCGGGACAGTCCTACGAGCAGTACGTC.

The CDR3 spells CASSVEPVVGTGGNGYTF. CDR3 sequence (DNA): TGTGCCAGCAGCGTAGAGCCGGTGGTCGGGACAGGGGGCAATGGCTACACCTTC. The J gene is TRBJ1-2, the V gene TRBV9; TRBD1 agrees at 12 bases. This CDR3 spans 18 amino acids. J lost 6 bases, V lost 0 bases, and 12 bases had no gene match. Germline V lookup: CDR1 SGDLS, CDR2 YYNGEE.

The table lists this clonotype with a few counts. CDR3 region: CASSLEVWESPLHF. The CDR3 bases are TGTGCCAGCAGCTTGGAAGTTTGGGAATCACCCCTCCACTTT. V usage is TRBV5-6 and J usage is TRBJ1-6; no reliable D call. V dropped 0 bases and J dropped 10 bases, with 11 bases sitting between them. The germline gives CDR1 SGHDT, CDR2 YYEEEE. CDR3 size: 14 residues.

In its sample, this clonotype was seen a few times. V and J are TRBV5-1 and TRBJ2-3; D unclear. The CDR3 covers 14 residues. V lost 8 bases and J 1 base, leaving 14 bases between the germline ends. Germline-derived CDR1 and CDR2 are SGHRS and YFSETQ. DNA of the CDR3: TGCGCCAGTAGAGGATACAGCCGCACAGATACGCAGTATTTT. It yields the protein CASRGYSRTDTQYF.

This clonotype was counted a few times. The chain combines TRBV12-3 or TRBV12-4 with TRBJ1-1; perhaps TRBD1 as D (6 bases). Trimming left V 5 bases short and J 4 bases short, with 14 bases between. This CDR3 has 14 residues. In DNA form, the CDR3 reads TGTGCCAGCAGTCCACGACAGGCTAGCACTGAAGCTTTCTTT. Translating gives CASSPRQASTEAFF.

This clonotype was counted between two and nine times. The CDR3, as DNA: TGTGCCAGCAGTTACTCCCAGGGCTGGGGTAACTATGGCTACACCTTC. Translating gives CASSYSQGWGNYGYTF. The rearrangement uses TRBV6-5 and TRBJ1-2; possibly TRBD1 for D (5 bases). CDR1 and CDR2 from the germline V gene are MNHEY and SVGAGI. V was clipped by 0 bases and J by 1 base, with 12 bases between them. The length of the CDR3 is 16 residues.

This clonotype was seen many times. The V call is TRBV12-5, the J call TRBJ1-2; 9 positions match TRBD1. The ends lost 7 bases at V and 4 bases at J; junction bases unmatched: 7. Germline CDR1 is LGHNT and CDR2 is FRNRAP. The CDR3 consists of 14 residues. CDR3 DNA sequence: TGTGCTAGTGCTTCCGGGACAGGGCTCTATGGCTACACCTTC. It specifies CASASGTGLYGYTF.

In this sample, this clonotype turned up a few times. The gene calls are TRBV9 and TRBJ2-3; 13 positions match TRBD2. J lost 2 bases, V lost 3 bases, and 3 bases had no gene match. The germline V gene has CDR1 SGDLS and CDR2 YYNGEE. CDR3 length: 16 amino acids. CDR3 residues: CASSETSGGTTDTQYF. CDR3 nucleotides: TGTGCCAGCAGCGAGACTAGCGGGGGGACCACAGATACGCAGTATTTT.

There are a few counts of this clonotype. The chain links TRBV29-1 to TRBJ2-7; 9 bases line up with TRBD1. The CDR3 contains 14 residues. With 3 bases clipped from V and 5 bases from J, the junction kept 8 bases outside the gene matches. Germline V gene lookup returns CDR1 SQVTM and CDR2 ANQGSEA. In DNA form, the CDR3 reads TGCAGCGTTGATCCAAACGGGACAGGGAACGAGCAGTACTTC. It yields the protein CSVDPNGTGNEQYF.

The chain recombines TRBV27 with TRBJ1-5; D remains unclear. CDR1 and CDR2 from the germline V gene are MNHEY and SMNVEV (reference sequence). The CDR3 is 14 residues long. Deletions cut 2 bases from V and 3 bases from J, with 8 bases between. CDR3 in DNA: TGTGCCAGCAGTTTAAGGCGTAACAATCAGCCCCAGCATTTT. This encodes CASSLRRNNQPQHF.

This clonotype has at least ten counts. At one end, the junction sequence differs from germline, possibly due to a read error. This chain uses TRBV5-1 with TRBJ1-1; D is unresolved. CDR3 size: 13 residues. Germline V gene sequence: CDR1 SGHRS, CDR2 YFSETQ. CDR3 sequence reads: CASSLDLNTEAFF. DNA of the CDR3: TGTGCCAGCAGCTTAGATCTGAACACTGAAGCTTTCTTT.